A selection of T cell receptor beta chains follows, all from one sample in a study. TCRdb re-called the RT-PCR reads with MiXCR, one entry per CDR3 protein. The sample lists about 680,000 distinct CDR3 sequences, 14% occurring once. The sequenced material came from memory CD4+ T cells from blood. These receptors were collected from a female donor in good health, serving as a healthy control. The CDR3 runs from the conserved cysteine through the conserved F or W. Fields, in order: J gene, V gene, D gene, clone size, CDR3 protein, CDR3 DNA. A D gene is named only where the DNA matches it firmly. Not every row has a clone size; where given, it reads once, few, many or a size class.

TRBJ1-5	TRBV3-1	.	.	CASSQGGNNQPQHF	TGTGCCAGCAGCCAAGGGGGGAACAATCAGCCCCAGCATTTT
TRBJ2-5	TRBV5-1	.	.	CASSPEDGTQYF	TGCGCCAGCAGCCCCGAAGATGGGACCCAGTACTTC
TRBJ1-5	TRBV5-1	.	.	CASSLGTTGQPQHF	TGCGCCAGCAGCCTGGGGACAACAGGGCAGCCCCAGCATTTT
TRBJ1-5	TRBV20-1	.	.	CSASLQVGGPQHF	TGCAGTGCTAGTCTCCAGGTGGGGGGGCCCCAGCATTTT
TRBJ1-2	TRBV10-3	.	many	CAISAAGSDYGYTF	TGTGCCATCAGCGCGGCGGGGTCGGACTATGGCTACACCTTC
TRBJ2-4	TRBV5-6	TRBD2	few	CASSLTTSGRRSSKNIQYF	TGTGCCAGCAGCTTGACGACTAGCGGGAGAAGGTCGTCCAAAAACATTCAGTACTTC
TRBJ2-1	TRBV6-1	.	many	CASSSEVVHNEQFF	TGTGCCAGCAGTAGCGAGGTGGTCCACAATGAGCAGTTCTTC
TRBJ1-2	TRBV20-1	.	once	CSARDLRDGFGYTF	TGCAGTGCTAGAGATCTCAGGGACGGTTTTGGCTACACCTTC
TRBJ1-1	TRBV12-3/TRBV12-4	.	.	CASSSSRQDLGMAFF	TGTGCCAGCAGTTCGTCCCGACAGGATCTCGGTATGGCTTTCTTT
TRBJ2-7	TRBV20-1	TRBD2	many	CSAIAPASGTYEQYF	TGCAGTGCTATAGCTCCGGCTAGCGGAACCTACGAGCAGTACTTC
TRBJ2-1	TRBV20-1	TRBD2	few	CSARRPGASGYNEQFF	TGCAGTGCTAGAAGACCAGGGGCTAGCGGGTACAATGAGCAGTTCTTC
TRBJ2-6	TRBV11-3	TRBD1	.	CASSLGAGTATDVLTF	TGTGCCAGCAGCTTAGGTGCCGGGACAGCCACCGACGTCCTGACTTTC
TRBJ2-7	TRBV3-1	.	few	CASSPRTGYREQYF	TGTGCCAGCAGCCCCCGTACGGGGTATCGTGAGCAGTACTTC
TRBJ1-6	TRBV20-1	TRBD1	.	CSARVGQGANNSPLHF	TGCAGTGCTAGAGTTGGGCAGGGGGCAAATAATTCACCCCTCCACTTT
TRBJ2-3	TRBV7-2	.	.	CASSLMSGGASTDTQYF	TGTGCCAGCAGCTTAATGTCGGGCGGGGCTAGCACAGATACGCAGTATTTT
TRBJ2-7	TRBV10-2	.	few	CASSGGTFEQYF	TGCGCCAGCAGCGGGGGCACCTTCGAGCAGTACTTC
TRBJ2-3	TRBV12-3/TRBV12-4	.	many	CASSPRQDGSGTQYF	TGTGCCAGCAGCCCCCGACAGGACGGATCCGGTACGCAGTATTTT
TRBJ1-1	TRBV4-1	.	.	CASSLRRDTEALF	TGCGCCAGCAGCCTTAGGAGGGACACTGAAGCTCTCTTT
TRBJ1-5	TRBV24-1	.	few	CATSDARRGTNQPQHF	TGTGCCACCAGTGATGCCCGGAGAGGGACGAATCAGCCCCAGCATTTT
TRBJ2-1	TRBV7-6	TRBD2	few	CASSPRGGRALGGQFF	TGTGCCAGCAGCCCCCGGGGCGGGAGGGCCCTCGGGGGGCAGTTCTTC
TRBJ2-2	TRBV3-1	.	many	CASSRLTGELFF	TGTGCCAGCAGCCGATTGACCGGGGAGCTGTTTTTT
TRBJ2-5	TRBV6-5	.	many	CASSPLQITRETQYF	TGTGCCAGCAGCCCGCTACAGATTACAAGGGAGACCCAGTACTTC
TRBJ2-3	TRBV6-1	TRBD2	few	CASSETGTISTDTQYF	TGTGCCAGCAGTGAAACGGGGACTATTAGCACAGATACGCAGTATTTT
TRBJ2-1	TRBV9	.	many	CASSPNARGDNEQFF	TGTGCCAGCAGCCCCAACGCTCGAGGGGACAATGAGCAGTTCTTC
TRBJ2-3	TRBV29-1	TRBD2	many	CSVAGTSGTTDTQYF	TGCAGCGTCGCCGGGACTAGCGGGACCACAGATACGCAGTATTTT
TRBJ2-1	TRBV4-3	TRBD2	few	CASSQELAELYNEQFF	TGCGCCAGCAGCCAAGAACTAGCGGAACTATACAATGAGCAGTTCTTC
TRBJ1-1	TRBV9	TRBD1	.	CASSGGDRAGTEAFF	TGTGCCAGCAGCGGAGGGGACAGGGCAGGGACTGAAGCTTTCTTT
TRBJ1-2	TRBV20-1	TRBD1	many	CSANSRQGYSGKGYTF	TGCAGTGCCAACAGCCGACAGGGGTATTCGGGCAAGGGCTACACCTTC
TRBJ2-1	TRBV7-2	TRBD1	.	CASSLDDRGYNEQFF	TGTGCCAGCAGCTTAGATGACAGGGGGTACAATGAGCAGTTCTTC
TRBJ2-7	TRBV27	.	.	CASTDSQYEQYF	TGTGCCAGCACCGACAGTCAATACGAGCAGTACTTC
TRBJ1-5	TRBV6-1	.	many	CASTRTYSNQPQHF	TGTGCCAGCACTAGGACTTATAGCAATCAGCCCCAGCATTTT
TRBJ2-2	TRBV5-1	TRBD1	.	CASTSRTGEYFGELFF	TGCGCCAGCACCTCGAGGACAGGGGAATATTTCGGGGAGCTGTTTTTT
TRBJ1-1	TRBV6-6	.	.	CASNIGQYTEAFF	TGTGCCAGCAACATTGGACAATACACTGAAGCTTTCTTT
TRBJ1-4	TRBV29-1	TRBD1	few	CSVAGTGNEKLFF	TGCAGCGTAGCCGGGACAGGAAATGAAAAACTGTTTTTT
TRBJ2-7	TRBV15	.	.	CATSKGVGTGNYEQYF	.
TRBJ1-1	TRBV7-2	.	few	CASSLVATYSAEAFF	TGTGCCAGCAGCTTAGTCGCGACCTACAGCGCTGAAGCTTTCTTT
TRBJ2-1	TRBV12-3/TRBV12-4	.	many	CASSLAIGNEQFF	TGTGCCAGCAGTTTAGCGATAGGCAATGAGCAGTTCTTC
TRBJ1-2	TRBV7-2	.	many	CASSLSGRGYGYTF	TGTGCCAGCAGCTTATCCGGGAGAGGGTATGGCTACACCTTC
TRBJ2-7	TRBV20-1	TRBD2	many	CSARTSGRQEQYF	TGCAGTGCTCGTACTAGCGGGAGACAGGAGCAGTACTTC
TRBJ2-1	TRBV7-3	.	.	CASSLSDYNEQFF	TGTGCCAGCAGCTTATCAGACTACAATGAGCAGTTCTTC
TRBJ2-3	TRBV6-2/TRBV6-3	TRBD2	few	CASRETSGPSPDTQYF	TGTGCCAGCAGGGAGACTAGCGGGCCCTCACCAGATACGCAGTATTTT
TRBJ2-3	TRBV7-2	TRBD2	many	CASSPRNPLAGVTDTQYF	TGTGCCAGCAGCCCACGAAATCCACTAGCGGGAGTAACAGATACGCAGTATTTT
TRBJ1-2	TRBV6-5	.	.	CASSYYLPGRINGYTF	TGTGCCAGCAGTTACTACCTACCGGGACGGATAAATGGCTACACCTTC
TRBJ2-5	TRBV7-2	.	many	CASSPSGGGRETQYF	TGTGCCAGCAGCCCAAGCGGAGGGGGAAGGGAGACCCAGTACTTC
TRBJ1-2	TRBV12-3/TRBV12-4	.	many	CASSDPPGDYGYTF	TGTGCCAGCAGTGACCCTCCGGGTGACTATGGCTACACCTTC
TRBJ2-1	TRBV7-7	TRBD1	many	CASSSGGNSYNEQFF	TGTGCCAGCAGCTCAGGGGGCAACTCCTACAATGAGCAGTTCTTC
TRBJ1-1	TRBV5-1	.	.	CASSWDGLNTEAFF	TGCGCCAGCAGCTGGGACGGTTTGAACACTGAAGCTTTCTTT
TRBJ2-1	TRBV20-1	TRBD1	.	CSARYGTGVYNEQFF	TGCAGTGCTAGATACGGGACAGGGGTTTACAATGAGCAGTTCTTC
TRBJ2-7	TRBV18	TRBD1	many	CASSPIQGSAYEQYF	TGTGCCAGCTCACCTATACAGGGGTCCGCCTACGAGCAGTACTTC
TRBJ1-6	TRBV12-3/TRBV12-4	.	few	CATSYGRESPLHF	TGTGCCACCTCGTACGGGAGGGAATCACCCCTCCACTTT
TRBJ2-1	TRBV5-1	TRBD1	few	CASSLDRTGDNEQFF	TGCGCCAGCAGCTTGGATAGGACAGGGGACAATGAGCAGTTCTTC
TRBJ2-3	TRBV5-8	TRBD1	few	CASSLFDRDTDTQYF	TGTGCCAGCAGCTTGTTCGACAGGGATACAGATACGCAGTATTTT
TRBJ2-1	TRBV20-1	TRBD1	.	CSAKQGVNNEQFF	TGCAGTGCTAAGCAGGGGGTTAACAATGAGCAGTTCTTC
TRBJ1-5	TRBV6-2/TRBV6-3	.	few	CASSKGLNQPQHF	TGTGCCAGCAGTAAGGGGCTCAATCAGCCCCAGCATTTT
TRBJ2-7	TRBV6-1	.	.	CASNQYYTSSYEQYF	TGTGCCAGCAATCAGTACTACACGAGCTCCTACGAGCAGTACTTC